This T cell receptor (beta chain) is drawn from a study of neurological immune-mediated disorders. Study outcomes and limitations: Across subjects, no CDR3 amino acid sequence appeared in expanded clones of more than one subject, a finding that suggested private repertoires in all groups. While HTLV-1-associated myelopathy showed the greatest TCR clonal expansion, multiple sclerosis showed the least, falling below healthy controls.

The making of cDNA relied on 5'RACE with 10-nucleotide random UMIs. A single run covered 15-18 subjects with over 160 million TCR-beta sequences. TCRdb used MiXCR to reprocess the 5' RACE reads, holding one entry per CDR3 protein. The top ten hold 6.9% of the sample, which has about 66,000 distinct CDR3 sequences, 4.5% seen once. CDR1 is ENHRY, CDR2 SYGVKD, per germline. V shed 0 bases, J shed 0 bases, and the junction held 2 bases outside the gene matches. The CDR3 length is 16 residues. This clonotype came up many times. Its antigen is unidentified. The TCR originated in a man in his thirties or forties with multiple sclerosis. This sequence joins TRBV10-3 and TRBJ2-3, with 8 nucleotides matching TRBD2. The sample taken for sequencing was PBMCs. The DNA for the CDR3 is TGTGCCATCAGTGAGTCGCGGGGGGCTAGCACAGATACGCAGTATTTT. Protein product: CAISESRGASTDTQYF.